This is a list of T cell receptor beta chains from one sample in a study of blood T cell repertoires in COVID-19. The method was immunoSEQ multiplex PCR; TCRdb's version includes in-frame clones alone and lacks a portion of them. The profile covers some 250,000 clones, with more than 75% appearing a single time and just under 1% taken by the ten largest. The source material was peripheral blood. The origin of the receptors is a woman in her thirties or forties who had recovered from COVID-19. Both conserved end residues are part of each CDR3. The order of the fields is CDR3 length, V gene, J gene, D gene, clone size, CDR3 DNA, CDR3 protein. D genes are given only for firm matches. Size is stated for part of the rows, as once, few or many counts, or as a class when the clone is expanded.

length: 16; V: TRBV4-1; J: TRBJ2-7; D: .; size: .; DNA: TGCGCCAGCAGCCAAGTTGGAATTGGGAGCTCCTACGAGCAGTACTTC; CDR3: CASSQVGIGSSYEQYF
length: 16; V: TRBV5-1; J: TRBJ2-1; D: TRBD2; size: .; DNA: TGCGCCAGCAGCTTGACGCTAGCGGGAGGGGACAATGAGCAGTTCTTC; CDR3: CASSLTLAGGDNEQFF
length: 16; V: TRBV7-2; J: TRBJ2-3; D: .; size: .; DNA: TGTGCCAGCAGCCCAGTGGGCTACAGGGCCGGGGATACGCAGTATTTT; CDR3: CASSPVGYRAGDTQYF
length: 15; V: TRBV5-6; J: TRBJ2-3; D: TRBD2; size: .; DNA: TGTGCCAGCAGCCCGAGGACTAGCGGCATCGCTCCGCAGTATTTT; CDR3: CASSPRTSGIAPQYF
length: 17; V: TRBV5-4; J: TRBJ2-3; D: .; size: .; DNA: TGTGCCAGCAGCATGGGGGCGGGGTCGCATTCGGCAGATACGCAGTATTTT; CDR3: CASSMGAGSHSADTQYF
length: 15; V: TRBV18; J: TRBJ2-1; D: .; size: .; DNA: TGTGCCAGCTCACCTTTCGCGCTGGACAACAATGAGCAGTTCTTC; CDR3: CASSPFALDNNEQFF
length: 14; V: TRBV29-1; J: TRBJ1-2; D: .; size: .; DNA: TGCCGCGTTGAAGGCGGGGGGGGGAGGAATGGCTACACCTTC; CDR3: CRVEGGGGRNGYTF
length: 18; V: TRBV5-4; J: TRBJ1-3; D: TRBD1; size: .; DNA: TGTGCCAGCAGCACGGACAGGGGCCCGGGGTTGTGGGGAAACACCATATATTTT; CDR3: CASSTDRGPGLWGNTIYF
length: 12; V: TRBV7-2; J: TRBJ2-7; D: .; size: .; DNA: TGTGCCAGCGCCGTGGGGGGTTACGAGCAGTACTTC; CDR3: CASAVGGYEQYF
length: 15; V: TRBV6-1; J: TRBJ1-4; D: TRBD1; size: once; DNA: TGTGCCAGCAGTGAAGCGGACAGGGGAGGCGAAAAACTGTTTTTT; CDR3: CASSEADRGGEKLFF
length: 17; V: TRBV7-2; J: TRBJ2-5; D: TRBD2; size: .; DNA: TGTGCCAGCAGCTTAGGCCAGGGCGCGGGAGGCCTGGGGACCCAGTACTTC; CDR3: CASSLGQGAGGLGTQYF
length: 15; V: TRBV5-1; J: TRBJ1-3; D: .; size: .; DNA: TGCGCCAGCAGCTTGGTGTTGGGGCGTGGAAACACCATATATTTT; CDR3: CASSLVLGRGNTIYF
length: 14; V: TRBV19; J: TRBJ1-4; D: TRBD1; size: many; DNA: TGTGCCAGTAGCACTGGGGACAGCTATGAAAAACTGTTTTTT; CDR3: CASSTGDSYEKLFF
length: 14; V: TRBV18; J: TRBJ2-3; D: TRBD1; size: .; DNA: TGTGCCAGCTCACTGGGGCAGGGGGATAATACGCAGTATTTT; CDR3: CASSLGQGDNTQYF
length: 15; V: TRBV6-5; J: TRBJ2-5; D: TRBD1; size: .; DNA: TGTGCCAGCGGGCTAGAGGGCAGGGGGCAAGAGACCCAGTACTTC; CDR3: CASGLEGRGQETQYF
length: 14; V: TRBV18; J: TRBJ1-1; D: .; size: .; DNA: TGTGCCAGCTCACCTGTTGTGGGGCAGACTGAAGCTTTCTTT; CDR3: CASSPVVGQTEAFF
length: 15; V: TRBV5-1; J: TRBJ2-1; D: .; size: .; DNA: TGCGCCAGCAGTCAGGGGACCCGCTCCTACAATGAGCAGTTCTTC; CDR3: CASSQGTRSYNEQFF
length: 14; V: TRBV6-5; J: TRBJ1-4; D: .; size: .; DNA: TGTGCCAGCACCGACAGCCGGGCGGCTGAAAAACTGTTTTTT; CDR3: CASTDSRAAEKLFF
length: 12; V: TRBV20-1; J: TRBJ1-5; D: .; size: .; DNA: TGCAGTGCTAGTGCGGGGGGGCAGCCCCAGCATTTT; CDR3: CSASAGGQPQHF
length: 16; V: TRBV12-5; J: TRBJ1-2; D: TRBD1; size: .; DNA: TGTGCTAGTGGTCACAGGGGGACCACCCCTAACTATGGCTACACCTTC; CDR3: CASGHRGTTPNYGYTF
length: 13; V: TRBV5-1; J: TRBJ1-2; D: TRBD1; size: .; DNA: TGCGCCAGCAGCTTGGGGACAGGGACTGGCTACACCTTC; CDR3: CASSLGTGTGYTF
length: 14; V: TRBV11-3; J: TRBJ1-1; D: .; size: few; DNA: TGTGCCAGCAGCTTAGGGGGCTTGAACACTGAAGCTTTCTTT; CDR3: CASSLGGLNTEAFF
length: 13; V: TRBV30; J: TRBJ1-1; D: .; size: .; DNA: TGTGCCTGGGACCCTAACCGGAACACTGAAGCTTTCTTT; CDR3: CAWDPNRNTEAFF
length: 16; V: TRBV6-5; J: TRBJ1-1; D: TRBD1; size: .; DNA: TGTGCCAGCAGTTACGACAGGGGGCTCGCGGGCACTGAAGCTTTCTTT; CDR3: CASSYDRGLAGTEAFF
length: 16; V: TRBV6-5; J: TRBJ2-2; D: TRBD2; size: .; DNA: TGTGCCAGCAGTTCCGGGACTAGCGGGAGTGGCGGGGAGCTGTTTTTT; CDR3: CASSSGTSGSGGELFF
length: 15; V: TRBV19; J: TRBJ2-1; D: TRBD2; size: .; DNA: TGTGCCAGTAGTATGTTGGCTAGCGGGATCAGTGAGCAGTTCTTC; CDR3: CASSMLASGISEQFF
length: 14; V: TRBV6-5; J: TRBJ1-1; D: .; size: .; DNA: TGTGCCAGCAGCCCCTTGGGGGGATACACTGAAGCTTTCTTT; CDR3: CASSPLGGYTEAFF
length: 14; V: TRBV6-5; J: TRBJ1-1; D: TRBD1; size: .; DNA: TGTGCCAGCAGTCCCCCGGACAGGGGGCCCGTAGCTTTCTTT; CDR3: CASSPPDRGPVAFF
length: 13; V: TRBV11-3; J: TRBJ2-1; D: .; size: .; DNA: TGTGCCAGCAGCCTTTACGCCGGGTATGAGCAGTTCTTC; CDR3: CASSLYAGYEQFF
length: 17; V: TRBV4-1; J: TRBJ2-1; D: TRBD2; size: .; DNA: TGCGCCAGCAGCCAAGAAAAGGGACTAGCGGCACACAATGAGCAGTTCTTC; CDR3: CASSQEKGLAAHNEQFF
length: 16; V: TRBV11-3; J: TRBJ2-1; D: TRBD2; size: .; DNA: TGTGCCAGCAGCCCAAGGGGGACTAGCGGCAACAATGAGCAGTTCTTC; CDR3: CASSPRGTSGNNEQFF
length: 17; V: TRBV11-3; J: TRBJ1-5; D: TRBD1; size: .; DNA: TGTGCCAGCAGCTTAGAAAACAGGGGGCTTGGGAATCAGCCCCAGCATTTT; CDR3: CASSLENRGLGNQPQHF
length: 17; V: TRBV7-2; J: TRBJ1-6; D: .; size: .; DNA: TGTGCCAGCAGCTTAGCGCCCGGGAGCTCCTATAATTCACCCCTCCACTTT; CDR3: CASSLAPGSSYNSPLHF
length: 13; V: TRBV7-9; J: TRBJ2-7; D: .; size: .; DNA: TGTGCCAGCAGCACCCGACAGTCCTACGAGCAGTACTTC; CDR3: CASSTRQSYEQYF
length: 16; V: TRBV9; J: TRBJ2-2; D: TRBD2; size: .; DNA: TGTGCCAGCAGCCAGGGACTAGCGGGAGCAACCGGGGAGCTGTTTTTT; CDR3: CASSQGLAGATGELFF
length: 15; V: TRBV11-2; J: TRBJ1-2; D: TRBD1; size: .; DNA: TGTGCCAGCAGCGCATACAGGGGGCGGGGCTATGGCTACACCTTC; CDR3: CASSAYRGRGYGYTF
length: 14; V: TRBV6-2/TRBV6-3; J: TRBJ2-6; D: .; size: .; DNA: TGTGCCAGCAGTGACCCCGGGAAGGCCAACGTCCTGACTTTC; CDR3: CASSDPGKANVLTF
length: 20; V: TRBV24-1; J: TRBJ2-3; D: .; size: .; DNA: TGTGCCACCAGTGCATTGCGCGGGATGAGCCCATTGTTGAGCACAGATACGCAGTATTTT; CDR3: CATSALRGMSPLLSTDTQYF
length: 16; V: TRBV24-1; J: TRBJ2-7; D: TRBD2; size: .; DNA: TGTGCCACCAGTGACCCGGGACTAGCGGGAACCTACGAGCAGTACTTC; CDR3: CATSDPGLAGTYEQYF
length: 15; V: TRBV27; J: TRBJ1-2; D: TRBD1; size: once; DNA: TGTGCCACAAACCCCAGGTTGGGACAGAGCTATGGCTACACCTTC; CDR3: CATNPRLGQSYGYTF
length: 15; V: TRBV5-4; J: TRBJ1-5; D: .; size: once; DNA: TGTGCCAGCAGCTTGTCAGGGGAGCGCAATCAGCCCCAGCATTTT; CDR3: CASSLSGERNQPQHF
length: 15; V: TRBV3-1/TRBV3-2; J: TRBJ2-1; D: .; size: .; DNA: TGTGCCAGCAGCCCTCGGTCTAGTCCCTACAATGAGCAGTTCTTC; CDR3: CASSPRSSPYNEQFF
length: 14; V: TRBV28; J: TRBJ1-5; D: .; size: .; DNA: TGTGCCAGCTGGGCCGCGTGGGCCAATCAGCCCCAGCATTTT; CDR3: CASWAAWANQPQHF